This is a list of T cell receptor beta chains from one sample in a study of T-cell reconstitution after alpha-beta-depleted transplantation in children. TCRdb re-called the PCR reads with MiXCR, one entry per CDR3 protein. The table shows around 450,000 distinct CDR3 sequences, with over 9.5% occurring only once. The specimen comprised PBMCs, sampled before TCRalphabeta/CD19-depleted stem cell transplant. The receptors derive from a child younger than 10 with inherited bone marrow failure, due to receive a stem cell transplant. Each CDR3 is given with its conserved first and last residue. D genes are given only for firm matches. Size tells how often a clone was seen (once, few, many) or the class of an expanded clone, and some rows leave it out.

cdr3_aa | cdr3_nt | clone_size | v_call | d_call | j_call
CASNNGGSPLHF | TGTGCCAGCAATAACGGGGGGTCACCCCTCCACTTT | few | TRBV11-2 | NA | TRBJ1-6
CASSLGTGSIQYF | TGTGCCAGCAGCTTAGGGACCGGGAGCATTCAGTACTTC | NA | TRBV7-2 | NA | TRBJ2-4
CASTWDRADTQYF | TGTGCCAGCACCTGGGACAGGGCAGATACGCAGTATTTT | NA | TRBV28 | TRBD1 | TRBJ2-3
CASSLGTSGSSLYNEQFF | TGCGCCAGCAGCCTTGGGACTAGCGGGAGTTCCCTCTACAATGAGCAGTTCTTC | many | TRBV5-1 | TRBD2 | TRBJ2-1
CASSYSSEEYYYEQYF | TGTGCCAGCAGTTACTCGAGTGAGGAGTACTACTACGAGCAGTACTTC | NA | TRBV6-5 | NA | TRBJ2-7
CASSQPTSGFSYEQYF | TGTGCCAGCAGCCAACCAACTAGCGGGTTCTCCTACGAGCAGTACTTC | few | TRBV7-9 | TRBD2 | TRBJ2-7
CASSLDRGRGETQYF | TGTGCCAGCAGCTTGGACAGGGGTCGAGGAGAGACCCAGTACTTC | many | TRBV7-2 | TRBD1 | TRBJ2-5
CASSANRQGTGNTIYF | TGTGCCAGCAGCGCAAACAGACAGGGGACTGGAAACACCATATATTTT | many | TRBV9 | TRBD1 | TRBJ1-3
CASSQPGLKYNEQFF | TGTGCCAGTAGTCAACCGGGACTGAAATACAATGAGCAGTTCTTC | many | TRBV19 | NA | TRBJ2-1
CASSTRENIYEQYF | TGTGCCAGCAGCACCAGGGAGAATATCTACGAGCAGTACTTC | NA | TRBV5-4 | NA | TRBJ2-7
CASSLVRGPNYGYTF | TGTGCCAGCAGCTTAGTTCGGGGGCCCAACTATGGCTACACCTTC | many | TRBV7-9 | NA | TRBJ1-2
CASSSTGEAYEQYF | TGTGCCAGCAGTTCAACGGGAGAGGCCTACGAGCAGTACTTC | few | TRBV28 | NA | TRBJ2-7
CASSPREQGSLNTEAFF | TGTGCCAGCTCACCGCGTGAGCAGGGTAGTTTGAACACTGAAGCTTTCTTT | many | TRBV18 | NA | TRBJ1-1
CSARDVRGSEKLFF | TGCAGTGCTAGAGATGTCAGGGGGAGTGAAAAACTGTTTTTT | many | TRBV20-1 | TRBD1 | TRBJ1-4
CSARAGRDAFF | TGCAGTGCTAGGGCCGGTCGGGACGCTTTCTTT | many | TRBV20-1 | NA | TRBJ1-1
CASSFQGTGSYNEQFF | TGCGCCAGCAGCTTTCAGGGTACAGGCTCCTACAATGAGCAGTTCTTC | few | TRBV5-1 | NA | TRBJ2-1
CASSRDRGRFSGANVLTF | TGTGCCAGCAGTCGGGACAGGGGGCGCTTCTCTGGGGCCAACGTCCTGACTTTC | many | TRBV27 | TRBD1 | TRBJ2-6
CASPGSGNTYNEQFF | TGTGCCAGTCCGGGCAGCGGAAATACCTACAATGAGCAGTTCTTC | many | TRBV6-2/TRBV6-3 | NA | TRBJ2-1
CASSQDPTRGGDEQFF | TGCGCCAGCAGCCAAGATCCAACTAGGGGGGGAGATGAGCAGTTCTTC | NA | TRBV4-1 | NA | TRBJ2-1
CASSLDRGELFF | TGCGCCAGCAGCTTGGACAGGGGGGAACTGTTTTTT | many | TRBV5-1 | TRBD1 | TRBJ1-4
CASSLRRGYGYTF | TGTGCCAGCAGTTTAAGACGAGGCTATGGCTACACCTTC | NA | TRBV12-3/TRBV12-4 | NA | TRBJ1-2
CASSFGQDSGLLAGTEQFF | TGTGCCAGCAGTTTCGGACAGGATTCAGGCCTTCTAGCGGGAACTGAGCAGTTCTTC | few | TRBV6-5 | TRBD2 | TRBJ2-1
CASRPNYRGPNEKLFF | TGCGCCAGCAGGCCTAATTACAGGGGCCCTAATGAAAAACTGTTTTTT | many | TRBV4-3 | TRBD1 | TRBJ1-4
CASSLLWDSPYEQYF | TGTGCCAGCAGCTTACTCTGGGACAGCCCCTACGAGCAGTACTTC | many | TRBV7-2 | TRBD1 | TRBJ2-7
CASSLPPRQGLYEQYF | TGTGCCAGCAGCCTCCCCCCGAGGCAGGGGCTCTACGAGCAGTACTTC | many | TRBV11-2 | NA | TRBJ2-7
CASSYLPGQDNEQFF | TGTGCCAGCAGCTATTTACCGGGACAGGACAATGAGCAGTTCTTC | many | TRBV7-9 | TRBD1 | TRBJ2-1
CASSLSLGRSSYNSPLHF | TGTGCCAGCAGTTTATCGCTCGGCAGGAGCTCCTATAATTCACCCCTCCACTTT | many | TRBV27 | NA | TRBJ1-6
CASSLSTSQQRDYEQYF | TGTGCCAGCAGCTTATCAACTAGTCAGCAGAGGGATTACGAGCAGTACTTC | many | TRBV11-2 | NA | TRBJ2-7
CASSPRPASTYEQYF | TGTGCCAGCAGTCCCCGCCCCGCTAGCACCTACGAGCAGTACTTC | NA | TRBV2 | NA | TRBJ2-7
CASSWGAVNEKLFF | TGTGCCAGCAGTTGGGGGGCCGTGAATGAAAAACTGTTTTTT | many | TRBV28 | NA | TRBJ1-4
CASSTGGELFF | TGTGCCAGCAGCACGGGCGGGGAGCTGTTTTTT | many | TRBV7-9 | NA | TRBJ2-2
CASSLRGDSLDTQYF | TGCGCCAGCAGCTTGCGAGGGGACAGTTTGGATACGCAGTATTTT | many | TRBV5-1 | TRBD1 | TRBJ2-3
CASSRHGSAQYF | TGTGCCAGCAGCCGGCACGGGAGCGCGCAGTACTTC | NA | TRBV27 | NA | TRBJ2-7
CASSLEPGLNTEAFF | TGCGCCAGCAGCTTGGAGCCTGGATTGAACACTGAAGCTTTCTTT | many | TRBV5-1 | NA | TRBJ1-1
CASSLQDSPLHF | TGTGCCAGCAGCTTACAGGATTCACCCCTCCACTTT | NA | TRBV5-4 | NA | TRBJ1-6
CASSLWAPRWVGEQFF | TGTGCCAGCAGTTTATGGGCCCCTAGGTGGGTCGGCGAGCAGTTCTTC | few | TRBV28 | NA | TRBJ2-1
CASSRRQGYYGYTF | TGTGCCAGCAGTCGGAGACAGGGTTACTATGGCTACACCTTC | few | TRBV12-3/TRBV12-4 | TRBD1 | TRBJ1-2
CASSFTQGSNQPQHF | TGTGCCAGCAGCTTTACGCAGGGAAGCAATCAGCCCCAGCATTTT | NA | TRBV7-9 | NA | TRBJ1-5
CASSYSGPSGSYEQYF | TGTGCCAGCAGTTACTCCGGTCCTAGCGGGAGTTACGAGCAGTACTTC | many | TRBV6-2/TRBV6-3 | TRBD2 | TRBJ2-7
CASSFRNRAYEQYF | TGTGCCAGCAGTTTCCGTAACAGAGCCTACGAGCAGTACTTC | many | TRBV12-3/TRBV12-4 | NA | TRBJ2-7
CASSLGHGYELYF | TGTGCCAGCAGCTTAGGCCATGGCTACGAGCTGTACTTC | NA | TRBV7-8 | NA | TRBJ2-7
CATRKGGETQYF | TGTGCCACGAGGAAGGGGGGAGAGACCCAGTACTTC | many | TRBV12-3/TRBV12-4 | NA | TRBJ2-5
CASSLGQGQTYEQYF | TGTGCCAGCAGCTTGGGACAGGGGCAGACCTACGAGCAGTACTTC | many | TRBV7-9 | TRBD1 | TRBJ2-7
CASSFQGYGYTF | TGTGCCAGCAGTTTTCAGGGCTATGGCTACACCTTC | many | TRBV27 | NA | TRBJ1-2
CASTMGPPILYYEQYF | TGTGCCAGCACCATGGGGCCTCCTATCCTATACTACGAGCAGTACTTC | few | TRBV12-3/TRBV12-4 | NA | TRBJ2-7
CASSLVFGTNYGYTF | TGTGCCAGCAGCTTAGTTTTTGGTACTAACTATGGCTACACCTTC | many | TRBV7-9 | NA | TRBJ1-2
CASSLVSAYGYTF | TGTGCCAGCAGCTTAGTTTCAGCCTATGGCTACACCTTC | NA | TRBV7-9 | NA | TRBJ1-2
CASSYSNDPRGSSYNEQFF | TGTGCCAGCAGTTACTCAAACGACCCCCGGGGGAGCTCCTACAATGAGCAGTTCTTC | many | TRBV6-5 | NA | TRBJ2-1
CSARKAGAGNTGELFF | TGCAGTGCTCGGAAAGCCGGGGCCGGGAACACCGGGGAGCTGTTTTTT | many | TRBV20-1 | NA | TRBJ2-2
CSARDRSVNYEQYF | TGCAGTGCTAGAGACAGAAGCGTAAACTACGAGCAGTACTTC | NA | TRBV20-1 | NA | TRBJ2-7
CASSLASLGNEQFF | TGCGCCAGCAGCTTGGCCTCCTTAGGGAATGAGCAGTTCTTC | NA | TRBV5-1 | NA | TRBJ2-1
CASSPGQMNTEAFF | TGTGCCAGCTCCCCCGGACAGATGAACACTGAAGCTTTCTTT | many | TRBV18 | NA | TRBJ1-1
CSASTGYYNEQFF | TGCAGTGCTAGCACCGGTTACTACAATGAGCAGTTCTTC | many | TRBV20-1 | NA | TRBJ2-1
CASSEHNSHTDTQYF | TGCGCCAGCAGTGAGCATAACAGCCACACAGATACGCAGTATTTT | many | TRBV10-2 | NA | TRBJ2-3
CATDSGHHSYNEQFF | TGTGCCACCGACAGCGGGCACCACTCCTACAATGAGCAGTTCTTC | NA | TRBV27 | NA | TRBJ2-1
CASSLAGTPEQYF | TGTGCCAGCAGCTTGGCGGGGACTCCGGAGCAGTACTTC | many | TRBV5-6 | NA | TRBJ2-7
CASSATGYGYTF | TGTGCCAGCTCGGCGACAGGCTATGGCTACACCTTC | many | TRBV18 | NA | TRBJ1-2
CAWSVRQAGNSPLHF | TGTGCCTGGAGTGTACGGCAGGCAGGGAATTCACCCCTCCACTTT | NA | TRBV30 | NA | TRBJ1-6
CASSLEGFGNEQYF | TGTGCCAGCAGCTTGGAAGGGTTCGGGAACGAGCAGTACTTC | many | TRBV5-5 | NA | TRBJ2-7